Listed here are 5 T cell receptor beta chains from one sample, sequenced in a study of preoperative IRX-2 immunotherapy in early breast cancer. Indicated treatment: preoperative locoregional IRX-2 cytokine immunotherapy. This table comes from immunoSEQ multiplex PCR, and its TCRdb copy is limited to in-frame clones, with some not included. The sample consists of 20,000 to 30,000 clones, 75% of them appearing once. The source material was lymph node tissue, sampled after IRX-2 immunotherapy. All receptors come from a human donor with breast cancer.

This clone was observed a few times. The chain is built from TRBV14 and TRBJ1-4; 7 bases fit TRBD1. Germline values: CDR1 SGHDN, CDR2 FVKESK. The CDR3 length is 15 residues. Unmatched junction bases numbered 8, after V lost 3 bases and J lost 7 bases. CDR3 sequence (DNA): TGTGCCAGCAGCCAGGGCGACAGGGTGCCTGAAAAACTGTTTTTT. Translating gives CASSQGDRVPEKLFF. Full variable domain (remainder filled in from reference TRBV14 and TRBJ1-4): EAGVTQFPSHSVIEKGQTVTLRCDPISGHDNLYWYRRVMGKEIKFLLHFVKESKQDESGMPNNRFLAERTGGTYSTLKVQPAELEDSGVYFCASSQGDRVPEKLFFGSGTQLSVL.

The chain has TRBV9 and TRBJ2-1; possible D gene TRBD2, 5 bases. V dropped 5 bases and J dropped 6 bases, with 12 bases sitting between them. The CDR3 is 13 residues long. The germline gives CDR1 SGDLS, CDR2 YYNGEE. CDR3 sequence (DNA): TGTGCCAGCAGTGAAGAGAGGGCCAATGAGCAGTTCTTC. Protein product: CASSEERANEQFF. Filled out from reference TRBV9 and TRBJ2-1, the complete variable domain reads DSGVTQTPKHLITATGQRVTLRCSPRSGDLSVYWYQQSLDQGLQFLIQYYNGEERAKGNILERFSAQQFPDLHSELNLSSLELGDSALYFCASSEERANEQFFGPGTRLTVL.

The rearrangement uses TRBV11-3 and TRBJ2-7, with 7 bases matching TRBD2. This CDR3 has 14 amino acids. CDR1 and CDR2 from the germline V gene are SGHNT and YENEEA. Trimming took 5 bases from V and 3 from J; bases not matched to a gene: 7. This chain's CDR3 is CASSREERDYEQYF. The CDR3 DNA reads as TGTGCCAGCAGCCGTGAGGAGCGGGACTACGAGCAGTACTTC.

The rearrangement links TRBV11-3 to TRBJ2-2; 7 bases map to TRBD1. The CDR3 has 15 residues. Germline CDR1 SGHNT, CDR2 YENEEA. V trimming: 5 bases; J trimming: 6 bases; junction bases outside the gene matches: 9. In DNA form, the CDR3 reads TGTGCCAGCAGCAGAGGGGACAGATACTCCGGGGAGCTGTTTTTT. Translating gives CASSRGDRYSGELFF. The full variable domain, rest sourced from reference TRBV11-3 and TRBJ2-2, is EAGVVQSPRYKIIEKKQPVAFWCNPISGHNTLYWYLQNLGQGPELLIRYENEEAVDDSQLPKDRFSAERLKGVDSTLKIQPAELGDSAVYLCASSRGDRYSGELFFGEGSRLTVL.

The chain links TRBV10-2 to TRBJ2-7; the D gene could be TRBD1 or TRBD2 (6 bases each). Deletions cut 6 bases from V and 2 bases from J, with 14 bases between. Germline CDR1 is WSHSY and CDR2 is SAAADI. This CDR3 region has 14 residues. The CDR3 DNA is TGCGCCAGCAGCATGTGGGGGGCAACCTACGAGCAGTACTTC. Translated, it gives CASSMWGATYEQYF.